This passage covers 7 T cell receptor beta chains from one sample sequenced in a study of radiation and T cells in renal cell carcinoma. Profiled with immunoSEQ multiplex PCR; TCRdb holds only in-frame clones, not every one. The table has around 170,000 clones, roughly 90% seen once. The sample's time point: blood 4 weeks post-SBRT, at nephrectomy. Noted treatment: 15 Gy SBRT to primary tumor, nephrectomy 4 weeks later. The source material was blood, sampled from a patient whose treatment included radiotherapy and nephrectomy. The receptors shown here come from a woman aged 45-59 years with renal cell carcinoma.

This chain connects TRBV4-3 to TRBJ2-1, with 12 bases identical to TRBD2. J was trimmed by 8 bases and V by 5 bases; bases with no gene match: 13. Per the germline V gene, CDR1 is LGHNA and CDR2 is YSLEER. The CDR3 runs to 17 residues. The CDR3 region is CASSVTGGLAGGYEQFF. The CDR3 DNA sequence: TGCGCCAGCAGCGTAACGGGAGGGCTAGCGGGGGGGTATGAGCAGTTCTTC.

J is TRBJ1-5 and V is TRBV6-1; unclear D gene. This CDR3 comprises 14 residues. CDR1 and CDR2 from the germline V gene are MNHNS and SASEGT. Trimming pared 7 bases from V and 5 bases from J, leaving 15 bases between. CDR3 nucleotide sequence: TGTGCCAGCATTCGGCTCTTCAGCGATCAGCCCCAGCATTTT. Amino acids: CASIRLFSDQPQHF.

The chain joins TRBV11-2 to TRBJ1-6; possibly TRBD1 for D (6 bases). The CDR3 sequence is 14 residues long. V was cut by 5 bases and J by 9 bases, with 14 bases left in between. Germline V CDR1 and CDR2: SGHAT, FQNNGV. The CDR3 region has the DNA TGTGCCAGCAGCCCCGACAGGTTCGGTTCACCCCTCCACTTT. Translating it yields CASSPDRFGSPLHF. Drawing the rest from reference TRBV11-2 and TRBJ1-6, the complete variable domain is EAGVAQSPRYKIIEKRQSVAFWCNPISGHATLYWYQQILGQGPKLLIQFQNNGVVDDSQLPKDRFSAERLKGVDSTLKIQPAKLEDSAVYLCASSPDRFGSPLHFGNGTRLTVT.

The V call is TRBV11-3, the J call TRBJ1-1; D is undetermined. Between the trimmed V and J ends, which lost 6 bases and 1 base, there was a span of 12 bases. The CDR3 loop spans 14 amino acids. Per the germline V gene, CDR1 is SGHNT and CDR2 is YENEEA. The CDR3 sequence: CASRGGGPNTEAFF. The CDR3 DNA is TGTGCCAGCAGGGGAGGAGGACCGAACACTGAAGCTTTCTTT. The full variable domain, in which reference TRBV11-3 and TRBJ1-1 provide the parts outside the CDR3, is EAGVVQSPRYKIIEKKQPVAFWCNPISGHNTLYWYLQNLGQGPELLIRYENEEAVDDSQLPKDRFSAERLKGVDSTLKIQPAELGDSAVYLCASRGGGPNTEAFFGQGTRLTVV.

V is TRBV6-5 and J is TRBJ1-2; D call uncertain. This CDR3 region has 15 residues. Germline lookup yields CDR1 MNHEY and CDR2 SVGAGI. Trimming shortened V by 6 bases and J by 8 bases, and 22 bases separated the two germline ends. The CDR3 DNA sequence: TGTGCCAGCAGAAGATCACATTTCGGGCGAGAAGGCTACACCTTC. Its translation: CASRRSHFGREGYTF.

This CDR3 reads CASSVEIPRVKIHTDTQYF. The CDR3 DNA follows: TGTGCCAGCAGCGTAGAAATCCCGAGGGTTAAAATTCACACAGATACGCAGTATTTT. The rearrangement uses TRBV9 and TRBJ2-3; TRBD2 might be the D (5 bases). CDR1 SGDLS and CDR2 YYNGEE come from the germline V gene. The germline V and J ends were trimmed by 0 bases and 2 bases, with 22 bases remaining between them. CDR3 size: 19 residues.

This chain uses TRBV7-2 with TRBJ1-3; tentatively, D is TRBD1 (5 bases). Germline-derived CDR1 and CDR2 are SGHTA and FQGNSA. The CDR3 runs 15 residues. V was shortened by 3 bases and J by 0 bases, with 9 bases between the two germline ends. The CDR3: CASSLGRDSGNTIYF. In nucleotides, the CDR3 is TGTGCCAGCAGCTTGGGACGGGACTCTGGAAACACCATATATTTT.